Listed below are T cell receptor beta chains from one sample, sequenced in a study of CD8+ T cells in alopecia areata. Repertoires were generated with immunoSEQ multiplex PCR, while TCRdb's copy carries only in-frame clones and drops some. The sample includes 150,000 or so clones, about 90% of them seen just once. Material: CD8+ T cells sorted from blood, obtained at week 0. These receptors all stem from a human donor with alopecia areata. Each CDR3 is given with its conserved first and last residue. The order of the fields is clone size, J gene, D gene, V gene, CDR3 protein, CDR3 DNA. D genes are given only for firm matches. Some rows have no size entry. The others give once, few or many, or a class for an expanded clone.

abundance: NA
j_gene: TRBJ2-5
d_gene: NA
v_gene: TRBV5-1
CDR3aa: CASNGDRTETQYF
CDR3nt: TGCGCCAGCAACGGGGACCGAACAGAGACCCAGTACTTC

abundance: once
j_gene: TRBJ2-1
d_gene: TRBD2
v_gene: TRBV4-2
CDR3aa: CASSPRLGGRADSSYNEQFF
CDR3nt: TGTGCCAGCAGCCCCCGTCTTGGCGGGAGGGCCGATTCCTCCTACAATGAGCAGTTCTTC

abundance: NA
j_gene: TRBJ2-5
d_gene: TRBD1
v_gene: TRBV15
CDR3aa: CATEVQDRAETQYF
CDR3nt: TGTGCCACCGAAGTACAGGACAGGGCGGAGACCCAGTACTTC

abundance: NA
j_gene: TRBJ2-7
d_gene: NA
v_gene: TRBV30
CDR3aa: CAWSSWIGGSYEQYF
CDR3nt: TGTGCCTGGAGTAGCTGGATCGGGGGATCCTACGAGCAGTACTTC

abundance: NA
j_gene: TRBJ2-7
d_gene: TRBD1
v_gene: TRBV27
CDR3aa: CASSPGQGVYEQYF
CDR3nt: TGTGCCAGCAGTCCAGGACAGGGGGTCTACGAGCAGTACTTC

abundance: NA
j_gene: TRBJ1-2
d_gene: NA
v_gene: TRBV18
CDR3aa: CASSPETNYGYTF
CDR3nt: TGTGCCAGCTCACCAGAGACAAACTATGGCTACACCTTC

abundance: NA
j_gene: TRBJ2-7
d_gene: TRBD1
v_gene: TRBV2
CDR3aa: CAILGQGISYEQYF
CDR3nt: TGTGCCATCCTCGGACAGGGGATATCTTACGAGCAGTACTTC

abundance: once
j_gene: TRBJ2-5
d_gene: NA
v_gene: TRBV14
CDR3aa: CASSHQRVLQETQYF
CDR3nt: TGTGCCAGCAGCCACCAGCGGGTATTACAAGAGACCCAGTACTTC

abundance: NA
j_gene: TRBJ1-1
d_gene: NA
v_gene: TRBV6-1
CDR3aa: CASKRDMNTEAFF
CDR3nt: TGTGCCAGCAAGCGGGATATGAACACTGAAGCTTTCTTT

abundance: NA
j_gene: TRBJ2-1
d_gene: NA
v_gene: TRBV7-9
CDR3aa: CASSLNYEQFF
CDR3nt: TGTGCCAGCAGCTTAAACTATGAGCAGTTCTTC

abundance: NA
j_gene: TRBJ2-3
d_gene: TRBD1
v_gene: TRBV18
CDR3aa: CASSPTGATDTQYF
CDR3nt: TGTGCCAGCTCACCCACAGGGGCAACAGATACGCAGTATTTT

abundance: once
j_gene: TRBJ2-2
d_gene: NA
v_gene: TRBV19
CDR3aa: CASRGGSTGELFF
CDR3nt: TGTGCCAGTAGGGGCGGATCGACCGGGGAGCTGTTTTTT

abundance: NA
j_gene: TRBJ1-1
d_gene: NA
v_gene: TRBV6-5
CDR3aa: CASSPIGGTNTEAFF
CDR3nt: TGTGCCAGCAGCCCTATTGGGGGTACGAACACTGAAGCTTTCTTT

abundance: medium-sized
j_gene: TRBJ2-3
d_gene: NA
v_gene: TRBV6-5
CDR3aa: CASSYSPGGPDTQYF
CDR3nt: TGTGCCAGCAGTTACTCTCCCGGCGGGCCAGATACGCAGTATTTT

abundance: NA
j_gene: TRBJ2-1
d_gene: NA
v_gene: TRBV29-1
CDR3aa: CSVEVSSYNEQFF
CDR3nt: TGCAGCGTTGAAGTCAGCTCCTACAATGAGCAGTTCTTC

abundance: NA
j_gene: TRBJ2-3
d_gene: NA
v_gene: TRBV7-9
CDR3aa: CASSSQEDTQYF
CDR3nt: TGTGCCAGCAGCTCCCAGGAAGATACGCAGTATTTT

abundance: NA
j_gene: TRBJ1-2
d_gene: NA
v_gene: TRBV19
CDR3aa: CASSIDAGNYGYTF
CDR3nt: TGTGCCAGTAGTATAGATGCAGGGAACTATGGCTACACCTTC

abundance: NA
j_gene: TRBJ2-2
d_gene: NA
v_gene: TRBV14
CDR3aa: CASSQATGTANTGELFF
CDR3nt: TGTGCCAGCAGCCAAGCCACCGGGACGGCCAACACCGGGGAGCTGTTTTTT

abundance: few
j_gene: TRBJ2-3
d_gene: NA
v_gene: TRBV7-3
CDR3aa: CASSLTGGITDTQYF
CDR3nt: TGTGCCAGCAGCTTAACGGGGGGAATCACAGATACGCAGTATTTT

abundance: NA
j_gene: TRBJ2-5
d_gene: NA
v_gene: TRBV7-8
CDR3aa: CASSLAGFLETQYF
CDR3nt: TGTGCCAGCAGCTTAGCCGGTTTTCTGGAGACCCAGTACTTC

abundance: NA
j_gene: TRBJ2-1
d_gene: TRBD1
v_gene: TRBV12-5
CDR3aa: CASGLSTGGSGNEQFF
CDR3nt: TGTGCTAGTGGTTTGAGTACAGGGGGCAGCGGCAATGAGCAGTTCTTC

abundance: NA
j_gene: TRBJ2-7
d_gene: NA
v_gene: TRBV5-1
CDR3aa: CASSLAQGTRDEQYF
CDR3nt: TGCGCCAGCAGCTTGGCACAGGGGACTAGGGACGAGCAGTACTTC

abundance: once
j_gene: TRBJ2-7
d_gene: NA
v_gene: TRBV11-2
CDR3aa: CASSLDPHEQYF
CDR3nt: TGTGCCAGCAGCTTAGACCCCCACGAGCAGTACTTC

abundance: NA
j_gene: TRBJ2-7
d_gene: TRBD1
v_gene: TRBV5-1
CDR3aa: CASSAQGPSYEQYF
CDR3nt: TGCGCCAGCAGCGCACAGGGGCCCTCCTACGAGCAGTACTTC

abundance: NA
j_gene: TRBJ1-1
d_gene: NA
v_gene: TRBV27
CDR3aa: CASSSYGNTEAFF
CDR3nt: TGTGCCAGCAGTTCTTACGGGAACACTGAAGCTTTCTTT

abundance: once
j_gene: TRBJ1-4
d_gene: NA
v_gene: TRBV6-6
CDR3aa: CASSYWADGENEKLFF
CDR3nt: TGTGCCAGCAGTTACTGGGCAGACGGAGAAAATGAAAAACTGTTTTTT

abundance: NA
j_gene: TRBJ2-4
d_gene: NA
v_gene: TRBV4-2
CDR3aa: CASSQGPGAKNIQYF
CDR3nt: TGTGCCAGCAGCCAAGGGCCGGGGGCAAAAAACATTCAGTACTTC

abundance: NA
j_gene: TRBJ1-2
d_gene: NA
v_gene: TRBV14
CDR3aa: CASSQDAAGYTF
CDR3nt: TGTGCCAGCAGCCAAGATGCCGCGGGCTACACCTTC

abundance: NA
j_gene: TRBJ1-5
d_gene: NA
v_gene: TRBV29-1
CDR3aa: CSAEIPDGPNQPQHF
CDR3nt: TGCAGCGCCGAGATACCCGACGGTCCCAATCAGCCCCAGCATTTT

abundance: NA
j_gene: TRBJ2-1
d_gene: TRBD2
v_gene: TRBV27
CDR3aa: CASSLSRRLAGSGSYNEQFF
CDR3nt: TGTGCCAGCAGTCTCTCTCGCCGACTAGCGGGGTCGGGCTCCTACAATGAGCAGTTCTTC

abundance: once
j_gene: TRBJ2-1
d_gene: NA
v_gene: TRBV19
CDR3aa: CASSIGGEQFF
CDR3nt: TGTGCCAGTAGTATAGGAGGTGAGCAGTTCTTC

abundance: NA
j_gene: TRBJ1-2
d_gene: NA
v_gene: TRBV7-9
CDR3aa: CASSSQGAGAYGYTF
CDR3nt: TGTGCCAGCAGCTCACAGGGAGCCGGGGCCTATGGCTACACCTTC

abundance: NA
j_gene: TRBJ2-2
d_gene: TRBD1
v_gene: TRBV11-3
CDR3aa: CASSPSRDRGSGELFF
CDR3nt: TGTGCCAGCAGCCCGTCCCGAGACAGGGGTTCCGGGGAGCTGTTTTTT

abundance: NA
j_gene: TRBJ1-5
d_gene: TRBD1
v_gene: TRBV13
CDR3aa: CASSFRDRADQPQHF
CDR3nt: TGTGCCAGCAGCTTCCGGGACAGGGCGGATCAGCCCCAGCATTTT

abundance: once
j_gene: TRBJ2-3
d_gene: NA
v_gene: TRBV4-1
CDR3aa: CASSLSTDTQYF
CDR3nt: TGCGCCAGCAGCCTTTCCACAGATACGCAGTATTTT

abundance: NA
j_gene: TRBJ2-7
d_gene: NA
v_gene: TRBV7-9
CDR3aa: CASSLEFNYEQYF
CDR3nt: TGTGCCAGCAGCTTAGAATTTAACTACGAGCAGTACTTC

abundance: NA
j_gene: TRBJ2-6
d_gene: NA
v_gene: TRBV5-6
CDR3aa: CASSLASGTVLTF
CDR3nt: TGTGCCAGCAGCTTGGCGTCAGGTACGGTCCTGACTTTC